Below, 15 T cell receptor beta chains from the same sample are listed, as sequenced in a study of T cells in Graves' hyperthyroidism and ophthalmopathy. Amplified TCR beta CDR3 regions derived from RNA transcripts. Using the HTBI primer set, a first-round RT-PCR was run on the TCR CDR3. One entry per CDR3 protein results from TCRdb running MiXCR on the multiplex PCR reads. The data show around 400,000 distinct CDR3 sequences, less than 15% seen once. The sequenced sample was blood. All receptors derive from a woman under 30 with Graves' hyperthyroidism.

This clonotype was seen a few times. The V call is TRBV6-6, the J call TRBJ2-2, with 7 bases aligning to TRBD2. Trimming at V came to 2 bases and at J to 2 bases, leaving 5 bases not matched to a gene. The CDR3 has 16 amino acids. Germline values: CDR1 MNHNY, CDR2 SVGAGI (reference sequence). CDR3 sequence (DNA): TGTGCCAGCAGTTACGAAGCGGGGATTAACACCGGGGAGCTGTTTTTT. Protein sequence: CASSYEAGINTGELFF.

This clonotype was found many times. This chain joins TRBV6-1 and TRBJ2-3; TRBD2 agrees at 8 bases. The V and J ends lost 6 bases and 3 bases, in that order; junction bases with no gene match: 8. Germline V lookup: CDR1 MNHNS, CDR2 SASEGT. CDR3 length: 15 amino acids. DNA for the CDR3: TGTGCCAGCAGCCCCTTAGAGCGGGGGACAGATACGCAGTATTTT. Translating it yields CASSPLERGTDTQYF.

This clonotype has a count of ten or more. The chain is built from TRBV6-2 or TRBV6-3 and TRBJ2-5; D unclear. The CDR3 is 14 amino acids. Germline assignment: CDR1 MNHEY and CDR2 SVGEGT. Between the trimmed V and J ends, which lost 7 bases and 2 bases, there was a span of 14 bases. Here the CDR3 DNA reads TGTGCCAGCAAGTTGCCCAAAGTTCAAGAGACCCAGTACTTC. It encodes CASKLPKVQETQYF.

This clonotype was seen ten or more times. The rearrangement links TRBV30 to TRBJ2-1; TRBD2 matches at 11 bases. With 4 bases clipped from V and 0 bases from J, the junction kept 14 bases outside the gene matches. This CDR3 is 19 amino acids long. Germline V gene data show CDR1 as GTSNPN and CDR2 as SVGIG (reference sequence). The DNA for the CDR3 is TGTGCCTGGAAAGCTTGGGGACTAGCGGCAACCAGCTCCTACAATGAGCAGTTCTTC. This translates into CAWKAWGLAATSSYNEQFF.

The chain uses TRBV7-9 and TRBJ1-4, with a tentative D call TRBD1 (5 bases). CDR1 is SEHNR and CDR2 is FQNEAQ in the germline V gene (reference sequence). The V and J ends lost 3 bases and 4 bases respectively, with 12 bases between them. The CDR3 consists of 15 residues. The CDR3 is CASSFDRQYNEKLFF. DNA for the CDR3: TGTGCCAGCAGCTTCGACAGACAATATAATGAAAAACTGTTTTTT.

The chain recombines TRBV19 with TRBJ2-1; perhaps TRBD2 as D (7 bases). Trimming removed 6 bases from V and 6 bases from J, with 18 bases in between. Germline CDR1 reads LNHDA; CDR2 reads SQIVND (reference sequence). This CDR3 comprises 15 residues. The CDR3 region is CASSVAGAGLNEQFF. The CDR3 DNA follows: TGTGCCAGTAGCGTGGCGGGGGCTGGACTCAATGAGCAGTTCTTC.

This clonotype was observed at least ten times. In DNA, the CDR3 is TGTGCCAGCAGTGCCCAGACTAGCACAGATACGCAGTATTTT. Its protein is CASSAQTSTDTQYF. This sequence joins TRBV6-2 or TRBV6-3 and TRBJ2-3; unclear D gene. Germline assignment: CDR1 MNHEY and CDR2 SVGEGT. The CDR3 contains 14 residues. Trimming took off 5 bases at V and 0 bases at J, with 9 bases between the two ends.

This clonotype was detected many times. As DNA, the CDR3 is TGTGCCAGCAGTTCGCGGGGGTCAACTAATGAAAAACTGTTTTTT. The encoded protein is CASSSRGSTNEKLFF. This chain uses TRBV6-5 with TRBJ1-4, with D tentatively TRBD1 (5 bases). Trimming shortened V by 4 bases and J by 0 bases, and 9 bases separated the two germline ends. This CDR3 has 15 residues. In germline, CDR1 is MNHEY, CDR2 SVGAGI.

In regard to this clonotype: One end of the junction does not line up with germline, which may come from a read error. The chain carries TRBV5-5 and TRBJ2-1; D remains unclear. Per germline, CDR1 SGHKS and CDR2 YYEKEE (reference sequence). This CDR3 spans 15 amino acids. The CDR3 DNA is TGCGCCAGCAGCTTATCTGGGAACACCTACAATGAGCAGTTCTTC. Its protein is CASSLSGNTYNEQFF.

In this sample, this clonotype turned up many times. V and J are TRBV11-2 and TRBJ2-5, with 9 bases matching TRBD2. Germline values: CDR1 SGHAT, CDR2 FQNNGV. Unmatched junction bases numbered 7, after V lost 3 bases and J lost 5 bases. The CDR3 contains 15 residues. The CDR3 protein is CASSFLAGNVETQYF. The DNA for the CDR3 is TGTGCCAGCAGCTTTCTAGCGGGAAACGTGGAGACCCAGTACTTC. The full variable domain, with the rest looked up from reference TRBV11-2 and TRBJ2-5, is EAGVAQSPRYKIIEKRQSVAFWCNPISGHATLYWYQQILGQGPKLLIQFQNNGVVDDSQLPKDRFSAERLKGVDSTLKIQPAKLEDSAVYLCASSFLAGNVETQYFGPGTRLLVL.

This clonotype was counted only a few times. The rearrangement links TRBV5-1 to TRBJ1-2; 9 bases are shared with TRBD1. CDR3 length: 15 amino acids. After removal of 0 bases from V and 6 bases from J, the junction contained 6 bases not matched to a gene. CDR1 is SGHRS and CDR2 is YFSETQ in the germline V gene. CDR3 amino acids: CASSLAPDRGDGYTF. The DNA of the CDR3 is TGCGCCAGCAGCTTGGCACCCGACAGGGGGGATGGCTACACCTTC.

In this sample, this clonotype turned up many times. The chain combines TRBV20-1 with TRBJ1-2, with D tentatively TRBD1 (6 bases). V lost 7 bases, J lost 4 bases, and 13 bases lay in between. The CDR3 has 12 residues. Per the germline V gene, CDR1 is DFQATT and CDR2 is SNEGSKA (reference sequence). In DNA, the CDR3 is TGCAGTGGCATACAGGGAGGCTATGGCTACACCTTC. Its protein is CSGIQGGYGYTF.

The CDR3 region is CSANVGGTIYF. In DNA, the CDR3 is TGCAGTGCAAACGTCGGAGGCACCATATATTTT. V usage is TRBV20-1 and J usage is TRBJ1-3; D gene uncertain. Germline lookup yields CDR1 DFQATT and CDR2 SNEGSKA (reference sequence). V lost 6 bases to trimming and J lost 9 bases, with 12 bases between them. This CDR3 has 11 residues.

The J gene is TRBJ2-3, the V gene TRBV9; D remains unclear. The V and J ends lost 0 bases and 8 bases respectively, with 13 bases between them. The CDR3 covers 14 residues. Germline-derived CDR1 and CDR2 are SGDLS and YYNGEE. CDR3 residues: CASSVVGTQATQYF. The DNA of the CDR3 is TGTGCCAGCAGCGTAGTGGGTACCCAAGCTACGCAGTATTTT.

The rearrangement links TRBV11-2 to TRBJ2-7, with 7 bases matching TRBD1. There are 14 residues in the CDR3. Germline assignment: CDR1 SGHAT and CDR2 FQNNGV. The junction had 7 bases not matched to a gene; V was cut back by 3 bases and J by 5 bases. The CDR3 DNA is TGTGCCAGCAGCTTTGGTGACAGGGTCCACGAGCAGTACTTC. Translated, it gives CASSFGDRVHEQYF.